Below, one T cell receptor (beta chain) is given with its context. The record originates from a study of cytomegalovirus exposure and HLA in healthy donors. The PCR made use of 60 Vbeta and 13 Jbeta primers. Method: immunoSEQ multiplex PCR; TCRdb's copy keeps in-frame clones and lacks some. The table has 160,000 or so clones, 85% seen once. The V and J ends lost 4 bases and 8 bases, in that order; junction bases with no gene match: 14. From germline, CDR1 is KGHSH and CDR2 LQKENI. The CDR3 is 16 amino acids. This chain connects TRBV18 to TRBJ2-1, with TRBD2 matching over 7 bases. The sequenced sample consisted of PBMCs. The clonotype originates from a woman between 18 and 29 years old in good health and CMV-seronegative. CDR3 loop: CASSHVSGLIVDEQFF. The CDR3 coding sequence is TGTGCCAGCTCACACGTTAGCGGGCTCATCGTGGATGAGCAGTTCTTC.